Given below is one T cell receptor (beta chain) in context. Sequencing was performed with immunoSEQ multiplex PCR; in TCRdb, only in-frame clones are kept and a portion is missing. This table holds roughly 81,000 clones, 86% found once. The data were taken from a study of technical replicates of blood from a few donors. Material: PBMCs. The source of this sequence is a human donor in good health. Some clones in this sample may be carry-over from other donors' samples.

The chain's CDR3 is CASTKRGGGETQYF. The DNA for the CDR3 is TGCGCCAGCACAAAGAGAGGGGGGGGAGAGACCCAGTACTTC. The chain uses TRBV4-3 and TRBJ2-5; D is perhaps TRBD2 (7 bases). The CDR3 length is 14 residues. Per germline, CDR1 LGHNA and CDR2 YSLEER. V lost 7 bases and J lost 4, with 16 bases in between.